Listed here are 10 T cell receptor beta chains from one sample, sequenced in a study of blood T cell repertoires in COVID-19. Generated by immunoSEQ multiplex PCR, the TCRdb table keeps only in-frame clones and is missing some. The sample holds 150,000 to 200,000 clones, roughly four fifths seen once. Source material: peripheral blood. Receptor source: a human donor with acute or convalescent COVID-19. The donor label of this sample is uncertain.

This chain connects TRBV6-2 or TRBV6-3 to TRBJ1-2; 10 bases are shared with TRBD1. The CDR3 is 16 residues long. V gave up 1 base and J gave up 1 base; unmatched junction bases: 3. The V gene's germline CDR1 is MNHEY and CDR2 SVGEGT. CDR3 sequence: CASSYFRDRGNYGYTF. Here the CDR3 DNA reads TGTGCCAGCAGTTACTTCCGGGACAGGGGTAACTATGGCTACACCTTC.

The rearrangement links TRBV10-1 to TRBJ2-2; D unresolved. The germline CDR1 and CDR2 sequences are WNHNN and SYGVQD (reference sequence). Trimming took 1 base from V and 4 from J, leaving 7 bases between them. The CDR3 contains 14 residues. Here the CDR3 DNA reads TGCGCCAGCAGTGAGTACGCAGGCACCGGGGAGCTGTTTTTT. Protein product: CASSEYAGTGELFF.

The chain recombines TRBV27 with TRBJ2-5; D unresolved. V was pared by 2 bases and J by 5 bases, with 9 bases between. Per the germline V gene, CDR1 is MNHEY and CDR2 is SMNVEV (reference sequence). CDR3 length equals 13 residues. CDR3 residues: CASSLRPRETQYF. Written as DNA, the CDR3 is TGTGCCAGCAGTTTACGGCCGCGGGAGACCCAGTACTTC.

The chain links TRBV7-8 to TRBJ2-7; D uncertain. Germline V CDR1 and CDR2: SGHVS, FQNEAQ. The CDR3 totals 12 residues. The ends were cut back, 2 bases at V and 3 bases at J, with 5 bases in the middle. The CDR3 here is CASSLSFYEQYF. For the CDR3, the DNA is TGTGCCAGCAGCTTATCCTTCTACGAGCAGTACTTC.

The chain recombines TRBV28 with TRBJ1-5; 7 nucleotides align to TRBD1. The V segment lost 10 bases and the J segment 4 bases; nucleotides outside the gene matches: 7. CDR1 and CDR2 from the germline V gene are MDHEN and SYDVKM. This CDR3 is built from 13 residues. CDR3 residues: CAIEQGGNQPQHF. In nucleotides, the CDR3 is TGTGCCATCGAGCAGGGGGGTAATCAGCCCCAGCATTTT.

The V call is TRBV6-5, the J call TRBJ1-2, with 7 bases aligning to TRBD1. This CDR3 has 14 residues. V lost 0 bases to trimming and J lost 8 bases; unmatched junction nucleotides: 6. From germline, CDR1 is MNHEY and CDR2 SVGAGI. The CDR3, as DNA: TGTGCCAGCAGTTACTCTGACAGGGTTCGAGGCTACACCTTC. It translates to CASSYSDRVRGYTF.

The chain links TRBV7-8 to TRBJ1-5, with unresolved D. From germline, CDR1 is SGHVS and CDR2 FQNEAQ. The CDR3 has 19 amino acids. V lost 1 base and J 6 bases, leaving 25 bases between the germline ends. CDR3: CASSLVRKGAGMGSQPQHF. The CDR3 DNA is TGTGCCAGCAGCTTAGTCAGAAAAGGCGCAGGTATGGGCAGTCAGCCCCAGCATTTT.

The V gene is TRBV6-5, the J gene TRBJ2-7; unclear D gene. This CDR3 is built from 12 residues. Per the germline V gene, CDR1 is MNHEY and CDR2 is SVGAGI. Trimming pared 5 bases from V and 0 bases from J, leaving 5 bases between. CDR3 DNA: TGTGCCAGCAGTCTGAGCTCCTACGAGCAGTACTTC. Encoded protein: CASSLSSYEQYF.

This clone was seen a few times. This sequence joins TRBV7-2 and TRBJ1-1, with no clear D. Trimming removed 2 bases at V and 2 bases at J, with 9 bases between. The V gene's germline CDR1 is SGHTA and CDR2 FQGNSA. The CDR3 sequence is 14 residues long. CDR3 in DNA: TGTGCCAGCAGCTTACGACGGGGAAACACTGAAGCTTTCTTT. Its protein is CASSLRRGNTEAFF.

The J gene is TRBJ2-7, the V gene TRBV2; the D is unclear. The V end lost 5 bases, the J end lost 8 bases, and 13 bases lay between the germline ends. The CDR3 consists of 12 residues. CDR1 is SNHLY and CDR2 is FYNNEI in the germline V gene. The CDR3 DNA sequence: TGTGCCAGCAGTTCGAGAGGTTTGAAGCAGTACTTC. Residues: CASSSRGLKQYF.